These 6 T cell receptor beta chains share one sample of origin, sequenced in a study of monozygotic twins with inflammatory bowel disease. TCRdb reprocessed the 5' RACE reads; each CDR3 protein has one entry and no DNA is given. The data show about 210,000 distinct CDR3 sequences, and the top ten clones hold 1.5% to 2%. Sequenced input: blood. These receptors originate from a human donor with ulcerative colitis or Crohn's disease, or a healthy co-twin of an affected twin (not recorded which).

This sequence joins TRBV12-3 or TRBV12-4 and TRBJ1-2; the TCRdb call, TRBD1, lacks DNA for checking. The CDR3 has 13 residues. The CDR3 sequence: CASRNLGGSGYTF.

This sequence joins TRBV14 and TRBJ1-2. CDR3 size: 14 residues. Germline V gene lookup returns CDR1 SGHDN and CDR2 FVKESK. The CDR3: CASSPLRNHYGYTF.

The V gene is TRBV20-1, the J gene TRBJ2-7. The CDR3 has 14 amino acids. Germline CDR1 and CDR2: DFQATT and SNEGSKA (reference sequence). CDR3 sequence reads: CSARLLAGNYEQYF.

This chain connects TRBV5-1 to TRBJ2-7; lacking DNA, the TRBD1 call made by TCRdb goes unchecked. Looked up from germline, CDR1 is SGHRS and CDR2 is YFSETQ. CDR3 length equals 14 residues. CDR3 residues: CASSRGQGAYEQYF.

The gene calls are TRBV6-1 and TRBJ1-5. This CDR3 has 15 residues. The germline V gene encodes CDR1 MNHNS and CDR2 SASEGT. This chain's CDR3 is CASSASAYSNQPQHF.

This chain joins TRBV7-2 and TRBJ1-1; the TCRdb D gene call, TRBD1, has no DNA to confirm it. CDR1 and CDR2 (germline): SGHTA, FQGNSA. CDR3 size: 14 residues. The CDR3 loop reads CASSLPGTPTEAFF.